Following are 28 T cell receptor beta chains from one sample sequenced in a study of Ad26.COV2.S vaccination and SARS-CoV-2 variants. Assay used: immunoSEQ multiplex PCR; TCRdb lists only in-frame clones, some missing. The table lists 200,000 to 300,000 clones, approximately 87% of them singletons. Treatment defined: 15 to 20 received Ad26.COV2.S at low or high dose, single or two shots; 5 received placebo; per-sample allocation not given. All samples were drawn on day 63, counting from the first vaccine or placebo injection. The sample here was peripheral blood, taken in a trial of Ad26.COV2.S vaccine versus placebo. The receptors come from a person aged 18 to 59 who received the Ad26.COV2.S COVID-19 vaccine or a placebo.

This clone is a singleton in its sample. The chain employs TRBV2 and TRBJ2-2; TRBD1 agrees at 11 bases. The CDR3 spans 19 residues. J was trimmed by 6 bases and V by 3 bases; bases with no gene match: 15. Germline CDR1 and CDR2: SNHLY and FYNNEI. Written as DNA, the CDR3 is TGTGCCAGCAGTGAGACCCGGGACAGGGGGACCCTATGGTCCGGGGAGCTGTTTTTT. Protein: CASSETRDRGTLWSGELFF.

The rearrangement links TRBV11-2 to TRBJ2-5; 7 bases line up with TRBD1. Per germline, CDR1 SGHAT and CDR2 FQNNGV. Trimming took 3 bases from V and 2 from J; bases not matched to a gene: 3. This CDR3 comprises 14 residues. The CDR3 DNA reads as TGTGCCAGCAGCTTGTGGGACAGTCAAGAGACCCAGTACTTC. Its protein is CASSLWDSQETQYF.

The chain carries TRBV25-1 and TRBJ2-5; TRBD2 might be the D (7 bases). CDR3 length: 15 residues. Germline CDR1 is MGHDK and CDR2 is SYGVNS. V was shortened by 4 bases and J by 3 bases, with 15 bases between the two germline ends. The CDR3 spells CASSGRGAGEETQYF. Here the CDR3 DNA reads TGTGCCAGCAGTGGCCGGGGGGCGGGGGAAGAGACCCAGTACTTC.

The J gene is TRBJ2-3, the V gene TRBV12-3 or TRBV12-4; D gene ambiguous. The V end was cut by 7 bases, the J end by 2 bases, with 10 bases between. This CDR3 has 13 residues. CDR3 sequence: CASIRLNTDTQYF. The DNA of the CDR3 is TGTGCCAGCATCCGGCTTAACACAGATACGCAGTATTTT.

V and J are TRBV19 and TRBJ1-2, with D uncertain. The germline V and J ends were trimmed by 6 bases and 4 bases, with 12 bases remaining between them. The germline V gene encodes CDR1 LNHDA and CDR2 SQIVND (reference sequence). The CDR3 length is 13 residues. The CDR3 sequence is CASRGAGGYGYTF. DNA of the CDR3: TGTGCCAGTAGAGGCGCGGGCGGCTATGGCTACACCTTC.

V gene TRBV29-1 combines with J gene TRBJ2-1, with 11 bases fitting TRBD2. Germline V lookup: CDR1 SQVTM, CDR2 ANQGSEA. V dropped 2 bases and J dropped 4; count of bases not matched to a gene: 4. The CDR3 runs 15 residues. In nucleotides, the CDR3 is TGCAGCGTTGAAACTAGCGGGAGTAGGTACAATGAGCAGTTCTTC. Translated, it gives CSVETSGSRYNEQFF.

The chain joins TRBV11-2 to TRBJ2-1; no clear D gene. Trimming left V 5 bases short and J 9 bases short, with 17 bases between. The germline V gene encodes CDR1 SGHAT and CDR2 FQNNGV. The CDR3 covers 14 residues. The CDR3 DNA reads as TGTGCCAGCAGCCTAGGCGGCAAATCGAGTGAGCAGTTCTTC. It translates to CASSLGGKSSEQFF.

This chain links TRBV5-6 with TRBJ1-2; no clear D. The germline V and J ends were trimmed by 4 bases and 3 bases, with 22 bases remaining between them. This CDR3 spans 17 amino acids. Germline V gene sequence: CDR1 SGHDT, CDR2 YYEEEE. This CDR3 reads CASSPLRAYTIYYGYTF. Here the CDR3 DNA reads TGTGCCAGCAGCCCCCTGAGGGCGTATACTATTTACTATGGCTACACCTTC. The full variable domain, rest sourced from reference TRBV5-6 and TRBJ1-2, is DAGVTQSPTHLIKTRGQQVTLRCSPKSGHDTVSWYQQALGQGPQFIFQYYEEEERQRGNFPDRFSGHQFPNYSSELNVNALLLGDSALYLCASSPLRAYTIYYGYTFGSGTRLTVV.

The chain joins TRBV19 to TRBJ2-7; no clear D. CDR1 and CDR2 from the germline V gene are LNHDA and SQIVND (reference sequence). The V gene lost 3 bases and the J gene lost 2 bases, with 5 bases spanning the gap. The CDR3 totals 12 residues. The CDR3 loop is CASSISTYEQYF. CDR3 sequence (DNA): TGTGCCAGTAGTATTTCTACCTACGAGCAGTACTTC.

This chain connects TRBV5-1 to TRBJ1-1; 10 positions agree with TRBD1. The CDR3 has 17 residues. Germline V gene lookup returns CDR1 SGHRS and CDR2 YFSETQ. Germline trimming cut 4 bases from V and 0 bases from J; bases unmatched to any gene: 9. CDR3 nucleotide sequence: TGCGCCAGCAGCCCGGAGGGGACAGGGGCCCTGAACACTGAAGCTTTCTTT. Its protein is CASSPEGTGALNTEAFF. Full variable domain (outside the CDR3, taken from reference TRBV5-1 and TRBJ1-1): KAGVTQTPRYLIKTRGQQVTLSCSPISGHRSVSWYQQTPGQGLQFLFEYFSETQRNKGNFPGRFSGRQFSNSRSEMNVSTLELGDSALYLCASSPEGTGALNTEAFFGQGTRLTVV.

J is TRBJ2-3 and V is TRBV9; no firm D call. Per the germline V gene, CDR1 is SGDLS and CDR2 is YYNGEE. The CDR3 is 12 amino acids. The V end lost 4 bases, the J end lost 1 base, and 4 bases lay between the germline ends. Here the CDR3 reads CASSWGTDTQYF. CDR3 coding DNA: TGTGCCAGCAGCTGGGGCACAGATACGCAGTATTTT.

CDR3 coding DNA: TGCGCCAGCAGCTTGGCCCTAGGAGAGACCCAGTACTTC. Protein product: CASSLALGETQYF. The chain has TRBV5-1 and TRBJ2-5; D not certain. CDR3 length: 13 amino acids. Germline V gene data show CDR1 as SGHRS and CDR2 as YFSETQ. V was cut by 0 bases and J by 4 bases, with 7 bases left in between.

This chain uses TRBV9 with TRBJ1-2; perhaps TRBD1 as D (5 bases). Trimming left V 4 bases short and J 2 bases short, with 12 bases between. Germline lookup yields CDR1 SGDLS and CDR2 YYNGEE. The CDR3 has 14 residues. CDR3 amino acids: CASSTPGNNYGYTF. The CDR3 DNA reads TGTGCCAGCAGCACACCAGGGAACAACTATGGCTACACCTTC.

This clone was seen at least ten times. The CDR3 is CASTKDRGQTEAFF. In DNA form, the CDR3 reads TGTGCCAGTACCAAGGACAGGGGTCAGACTGAAGCTTTCTTT. V is TRBV19 and J is TRBJ1-1, with 9 positions matching TRBD1. Looked up from germline, CDR1 is LNHDA and CDR2 is SQIVND (reference sequence). This CDR3 spans 14 amino acids. V trimming: 7 bases; J trimming: 5 bases; junction bases outside the gene matches: 8.

The J gene is TRBJ2-7, the V gene TRBV6-1; D is unclear. Trimming stripped 0 bases from V and 3 bases from J, with 9 bases between. CDR1 and CDR2 (germline): MNHNS, SASEGT. The CDR3 sequence is 14 residues long. CDR3 DNA: TGTGCCAGCAGTGAAGCCAGCCGGCTCTACGAGCAGTACTTC. Encoded protein: CASSEASRLYEQYF.

The chain couples TRBV7-4 to TRBJ2-7, with 8 bases identical to TRBD2. The V gene end was trimmed by 2 bases and the J gene end by 3 bases; junction bases not matched to a gene: 15. The V gene's germline CDR1 is SGHVT and CDR2 SQSDAQ. The CDR3 is 18 residues long. CDR3 protein: CASSLWYKRESDYYEQYF. The CDR3 bases are TGTGCCAGCAGCTTATGGTATAAGCGGGAGAGTGATTACTACGAGCAGTACTTC.

The chain recombines TRBV6-6 with TRBJ2-2; D not certain. CDR3 size: 13 residues. Between the trimmed V and J ends, which lost 5 bases and 2 bases, there was a span of 6 bases. CDR1 is MNHNY, CDR2 SVGAGI, per germline (reference sequence). The CDR3 sequence is CASSTDNTGELFF. CDR3 nucleotides: TGTGCCAGCAGTACAGATAACACCGGGGAGCTGTTTTTT.

The chain uses TRBV20-1 and TRBJ1-2; tentative D call: TRBD1 (5 bases). The CDR3 runs 10 residues. Per germline, CDR1 DFQATT and CDR2 SNEGSKA (reference sequence). CDR3 sequence reads: CIGRDYGYTF. The CDR3, as DNA: TGCATAGGCAGGGACTATGGCTACACCTTC.

The chain couples TRBV12-5 to TRBJ2-3; possible D gene TRBD2, 8 bases. The CDR3 runs 24 residues. Trimming cost V 0 bases and J 2 bases, with 36 bases left between them. Germline V gives CDR1 LGHNT, CDR2 FRNRAP. The CDR3 bases are TGTGCTAGTGGTTTGGTACTAGGAGGGTGGGACAGCCGGGCAGCGGGGGACTCCACAGATACGCAGTATTTT. Its protein product is CASGLVLGGWDSRAAGDSTDTQYF.

The chain is built from TRBV9 and TRBJ2-3; a weak D match, TRBD1 (6 bases). Germline V gene lookup returns CDR1 SGDLS and CDR2 YYNGEE. V dropped 3 bases and J dropped 7 bases, with 18 bases sitting between them. This CDR3 has 15 residues. This CDR3 reads CASSETRGQFNTQYF. As DNA, the CDR3 is TGTGCCAGCAGCGAAACACGAGGACAGTTTAATACGCAGTATTTT.

This clone was seen once. The gene calls are TRBV28 and TRBJ2-1, with unresolved D. Trimming took off 4 bases at V and 0 bases at J, with 16 bases between the two ends. Germline V gene data show CDR1 as MDHEN and CDR2 as SYDVKM. This CDR3 region has 17 residues. DNA for the CDR3: TGTGCCAGCAGTTCCGACATCCTATTGGGCTCCTACAATGAGCAGTTCTTC. Its protein is CASSSDILLGSYNEQFF.

This chain joins TRBV4-3 and TRBJ2-7; unclear D gene. Per the germline V gene, CDR1 is LGHNA and CDR2 is YSLEER. The CDR3 sequence is 15 residues long. Trimming cost V 0 bases and J 0 bases, with 9 bases left between them. Written as DNA, the CDR3 is TGCGCCAGCAGCCAAGATCGTGAGAGCTCCTACGAGCAGTACTTC. It translates to CASSQDRESSYEQYF.

The table lists this clone with a few counts. The chain links TRBV27 to TRBJ1-2; 7 nucleotides line up with TRBD1. There are 12 residues in the CDR3. V dropped 7 bases and J dropped 7; count of bases not matched to a gene: 6. CDR1 and CDR2 from the germline V gene are MNHEY and SMNVEV (reference sequence). The CDR3 nucleotides are TGTGCCAGCAAAACAGGGGTCTCTGGCTACACCTTC. It translates to CASKTGVSGYTF.

Remarks on this clone: Other nucleotide sequences in the sample specify the same CDR3. J is TRBJ2-1 and V is TRBV7-9; 11 positions agree with TRBD2. Trimming cost V 6 bases and J 4 bases; bases outside gene matches: 5. Germline CDR1 reads SEHNR; CDR2 reads FQNEAQ (reference sequence). This CDR3 contains 15 residues. The CDR3 reads CASRYSGGAYNEQFF. CDR3 nucleotides: TGTGCCAGCAGGTATAGCGGGGGGGCGTACAATGAGCAGTTCTTC.

The rearrangement uses TRBV20-1 and TRBJ2-3; D is possibly TRBD2 (5 bases). Looked up from germline, CDR1 is DFQATT and CDR2 is SNEGSKA (reference sequence). V lost 3 bases and J 4 bases, leaving 17 bases between the germline ends. CDR3 length: 15 residues. CDR3 amino acids: CSASAALVGADTQYF. For the CDR3, the DNA is TGCAGTGCTAGTGCAGCACTAGTTGGGGCAGATACGCAGTATTTT.

The rearrangement links TRBV28 to TRBJ2-7; either TRBD1 or TRBD2 may supply D (6 bases each). CDR1 and CDR2 from the germline V gene are MDHEN and SYDVKM. The ends were cut back, 6 bases at V and 0 bases at J, with 18 bases in the middle. The CDR3 has 16 residues. CDR3 sequence (DNA): TGTGCCAGCAGCGACCCAAGGGGGGCCAGCTCCTACGAGCAGTACTTC. This gives the protein CASSDPRGASSYEQYF. The full variable domain, with the rest looked up from reference TRBV28 and TRBJ2-7, is DVKVTQSSRYLVKRTGEKVFLECVQDMDHENMFWYRQDPGLGLRLIYFSYDVKMKEKGDIPEGYSVSREKKERFSLILESASTNQTSMYLCASSDPRGASSYEQYFGPGTRLTVT.

The CDR3 sequence is CASKGPGDMNTEAFF. The CDR3 nucleotides read TGTGCCAGCAAAGGGCCCGGGGACATGAACACTGAAGCTTTCTTT. The rearrangement uses TRBV2 and TRBJ1-1; TRBD1 is a possible D gene (6 bases). Looked up from germline, CDR1 is SNHLY and CDR2 is FYNNEI. The V end lost 7 bases, the J end lost 0 bases, and 15 bases lay between the germline ends. CDR3 length: 15 residues.

The CDR3 spells CASGTGNNNEQFF. DNA for the CDR3: TGTGCCAGCGGGACAGGGAATAACAATGAGCAGTTCTTC. The gene calls are TRBV19 and TRBJ2-1; 9 bases align to TRBD1. V lost 9 bases to trimming and J lost 5 bases; unmatched junction nucleotides: 5. This CDR3 is built from 13 residues. Looked up from germline, CDR1 is LNHDA and CDR2 is SQIVND (reference sequence).